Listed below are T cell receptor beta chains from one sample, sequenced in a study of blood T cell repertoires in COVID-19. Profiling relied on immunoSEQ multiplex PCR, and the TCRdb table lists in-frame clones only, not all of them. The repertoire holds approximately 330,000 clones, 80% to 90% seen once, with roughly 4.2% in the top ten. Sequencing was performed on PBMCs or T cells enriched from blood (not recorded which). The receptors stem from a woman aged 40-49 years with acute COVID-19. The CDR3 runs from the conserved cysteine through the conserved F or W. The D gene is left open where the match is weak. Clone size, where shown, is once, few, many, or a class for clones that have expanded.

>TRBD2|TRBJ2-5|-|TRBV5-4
TGTGCCAGCAGCTTGGACGCGGGGGGGCATCAAGAGACCCAGTACTTC
CASSLDAGGHQETQYF
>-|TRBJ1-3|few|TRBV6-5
TGTGCCAGCAGTGACTCCCCCTTCTCTGGAAACACCATATATTTT
CASSDSPFSGNTIYF
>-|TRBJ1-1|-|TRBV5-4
TGTGCCAGCAGCTGGGACACCCAAAAGACTGAAGCTTTCTTT
CASSWDTQKTEAFF
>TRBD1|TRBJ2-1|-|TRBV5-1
TGCGCCAGCAGCTTGGTCGGGACAGGGGCCTACAATGAGCAGTTCTTC
CASSLVGTGAYNEQFF
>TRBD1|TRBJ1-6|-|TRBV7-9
TGTGCCAGCAGCCTGGACAGGGGAAATTCACCCCTCCACTTT
CASSLDRGNSPLHF
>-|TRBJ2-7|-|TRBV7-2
TGTGCCAGCAGCTTAGGATCGGGGGGCCGATCCTACGAGCAGTACTTC
CASSLGSGGRSYEQYF
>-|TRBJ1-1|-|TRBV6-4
TGTGCCAGCAGTCAAATTCCCCCTCGGGGTGCGGCTTTCTTT
CASSQIPPRGAAFF
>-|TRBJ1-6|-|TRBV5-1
TGCGCCAGCAGCTCAGGACATGAAAATTCACCCCTCCACTTT
CASSSGHENSPLHF
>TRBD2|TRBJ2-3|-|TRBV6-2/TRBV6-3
TGTGCCAGCAGTTACTCGAAGGGGTCTAGCGGGAGCAGACCCACAGATACGCAGTATTTT
CASSYSKGSSGSRPTDTQYF
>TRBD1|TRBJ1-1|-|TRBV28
TGTGCCAGCAGGTTGGCCGGGACAGGGGGCACTGAAGCTTTCTTT
CASRLAGTGGTEAFF
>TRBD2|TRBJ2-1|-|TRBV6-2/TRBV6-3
TGTGCCAGCAGTTATGAGAGGCCAGCGGGGGTGACCTACAATGAGCAGTTCTTC
CASSYERPAGVTYNEQFF
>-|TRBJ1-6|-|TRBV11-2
TGTGCCAGCAGCTTAGGGGACTTCTATAATTCACCCCTCCACTTT
CASSLGDFYNSPLHF
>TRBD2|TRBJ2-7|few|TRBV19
TGTGCCAGTGGATCTCAGGGAGGGCTGTCTGGGTACGAGCAGTACTTC
CASGSQGGLSGYEQYF
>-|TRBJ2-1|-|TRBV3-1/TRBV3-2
TGTGCCAGCAGCCAAGATGTCTGGTTCTTC
CASSQDVWFF
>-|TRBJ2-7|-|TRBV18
TGTGCCAGCTCACCGGATCTGGACTTCGAGCAGTACTTC
CASSPDLDFEQYF
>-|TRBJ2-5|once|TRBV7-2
TGTGCCAGCAGCCTTGACCGCCGAGGAACCCAGTACTTC
CASSLDRRGTQYF
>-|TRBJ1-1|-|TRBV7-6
TGTGCCAGCAGCGAAGGGGCGAACACTGAAGCTTTCTTT
CASSEGANTEAFF
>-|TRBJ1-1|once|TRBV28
TGTGCCAGCAGTTTAGATGGGGGGTACACTGAAGCTTTCTTT
CASSLDGGYTEAFF
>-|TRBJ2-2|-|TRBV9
TGTGCCAGCAGCGTAGGGCATACCGGGGAGCTGTTTTTT
CASSVGHTGELFF
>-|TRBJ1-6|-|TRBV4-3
TGCGCCAGCAGCCAAGATTTGCGAGTCTCACCCCTCCACTTT
CASSQDLRVSPLHF
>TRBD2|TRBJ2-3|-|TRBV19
TGTGCCAGTAGTATCGAGGGAACTAGCGGGGCGTCTAGCACAGATACGCAGTATTTT
CASSIEGTSGASSTDTQYF
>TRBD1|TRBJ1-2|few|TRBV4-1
TGCGCCAGCAGCCCGGACAGGTCCTATGGCTACACCTTC
CASSPDRSYGYTF
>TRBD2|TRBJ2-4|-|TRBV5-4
TGTGCCAGCAGCCAACCCGGGGGGATAGCCAAAAACATTCAGTACTTC
CASSQPGGIAKNIQYF
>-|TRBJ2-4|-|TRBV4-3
TGCGCCAGCAGCCAAGTCGGTAGCGTTAGAAACATTCAGTACTTC
CASSQVGSVRNIQYF
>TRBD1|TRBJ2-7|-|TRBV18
TGTGCCAGCTCATGGAACCGGGACAGCTCCTACGAGCAGTACTTC
CASSWNRDSSYEQYF
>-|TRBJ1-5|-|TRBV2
TGTGCCAGCAGTACTACCAACCGGGAGCCCCAGCATTTT
CASSTTNREPQHF
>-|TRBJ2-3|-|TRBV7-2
TGTGCCAGCAGCCCCCAAAACACAGATACGCAGTATTTT
CASSPQNTDTQYF
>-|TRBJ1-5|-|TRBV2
TGTGCCAGCAGTGGCGGGCAGAGCGAGAATCAGCCCCAGCATTTT
CASSGGQSENQPQHF
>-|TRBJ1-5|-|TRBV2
TGTGCCAGCAGTGGCCCGGGGCCCCAGCATTTT
CASSGPGPQHF
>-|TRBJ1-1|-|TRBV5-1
TGCGCCAGCAGTGTTGTCTACGGGAATTTGAACACTGAAGCTTTCTTT
CASSVVYGNLNTEAFF
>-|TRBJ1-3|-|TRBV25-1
TGTGCCAGCAGTTCTTTGGGACTCTCTGGAAACACCATATATTTT
CASSSLGLSGNTIYF
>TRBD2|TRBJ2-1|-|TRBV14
TGTGCCAGCAGCCAGGCTAGCGGGAGATTTTCCTACAATGAGCAGTTCTTC
CASSQASGRFSYNEQFF
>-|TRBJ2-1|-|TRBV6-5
TGTGCCAGCAGTTCGGACAGCGGTGGGCAGTTCTTC
CASSSDSGGQFF
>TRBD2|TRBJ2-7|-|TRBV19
TGTGCCAGTAGTATCACAGGAATAGCGGGAGTTGGGGAGCAGTACTTC
CASSITGIAGVGEQYF
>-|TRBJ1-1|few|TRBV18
TGTGCCAGCTCACCACGGAGCCGGAACACTGAAGCTTTCTTT
CASSPRSRNTEAFF
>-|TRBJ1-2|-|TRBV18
TGTGCCAGCTCGGTCGGGGGGAGCTCTAACTATGGCTACACCTTC
CASSVGGSSNYGYTF
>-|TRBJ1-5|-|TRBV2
TGTGCCAGCGGTGTGAGGGTCAATCAGCCCCAGCATTTT
CASGVRVNQPQHF
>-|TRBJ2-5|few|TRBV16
TGTGCCAGCAGCCAACTGTCCCTACAAGAGACCCAGTACTTC
CASSQLSLQETQYF
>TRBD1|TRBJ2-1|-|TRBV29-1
TGCAGCGTTGCCGGATTGGCGAAAACCGGGACAGGGGACACGAGCTCCTACAATGAGCAGTTCTTC
CSVAGLAKTGTGDTSSYNEQFF
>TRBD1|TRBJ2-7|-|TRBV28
TGTGCCAGCAGTAAACCCGGGACAGTAATCTACGAGCAGTACTTC
CASSKPGTVIYEQYF
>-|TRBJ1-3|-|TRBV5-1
TGCGCCAGCAGCTTGTCAGGCGGAAACACCATATATTTT
CASSLSGGNTIYF
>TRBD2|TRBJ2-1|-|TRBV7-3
TGTGCCAGCAGCTTAGGACTAGCGAATTTCAATGAGCAGTTCTTC
CASSLGLANFNEQFF
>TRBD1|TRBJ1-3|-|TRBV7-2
TGTGCCAGCAGCGAATACCAGGGGGACTACACCATATATTTT
CASSEYQGDYTIYF
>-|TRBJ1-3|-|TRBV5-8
TGTGCCAGCGCACGGGACTCTGGAAACACCATATATTTT
CASARDSGNTIYF
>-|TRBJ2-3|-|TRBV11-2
TGTGCCAGCAGCTTACTCTTAACGCGGGGAGATACGCAGTATTTT
CASSLLLTRGDTQYF
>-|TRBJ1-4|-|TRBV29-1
TGCAGCGTCAGGGCCGATTATGAAAAACTGTTTTTT
CSVRADYEKLFF
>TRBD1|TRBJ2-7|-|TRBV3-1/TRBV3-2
TGTGCCAGCAGCCAAGGACAGGGAAAGGCATCTCCCTACGAGCAGTACTTC
CASSQGQGKASPYEQYF
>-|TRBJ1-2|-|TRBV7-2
TGTGCCAGCAGCCCTAGGGGTAACAGGGTAATTGGCGGCTACACCTTC
CASSPRGNRVIGGYTF
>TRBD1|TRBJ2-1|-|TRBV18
TGTGCCAGCTCACGTTGGACAGGGAACAATGAGCAGTTCTTC
CASSRWTGNNEQFF
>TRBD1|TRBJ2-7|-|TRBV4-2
TGTGCCAGCAGCCAAGCAGGGACAGGGGATTACGCGCAGTACTTC
CASSQAGTGDYAQYF
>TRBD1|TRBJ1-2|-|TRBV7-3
TGTGCCAGCAGCCTAGACAGGGATAGTGGCTACACCTTC
CASSLDRDSGYTF
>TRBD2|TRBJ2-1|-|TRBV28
TGTGCCAGCATTCAGGTCAGCGGGAGTTGGAATGAGCAGTTCTTC
CASIQVSGSWNEQFF
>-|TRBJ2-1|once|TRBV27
TGTGCCAGCAGTCCCCGAGGTAGCGGATCCTACTTTAGCTCCTACAATGAGCAGTTCTTC
CASSPRGSGSYFSSYNEQFF
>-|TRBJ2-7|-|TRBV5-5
TGTGCCAGCAGCTTGCGGCAGGTTAGCTCCTACGAGCAGTACTTC
CASSLRQVSSYEQYF
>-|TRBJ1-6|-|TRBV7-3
TGTGCCAGCAGTCTCAGACAGGCTGGGGGTTCACCCCTCCACTTT
CASSLRQAGGSPLHF
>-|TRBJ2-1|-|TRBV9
TGTGCCAGCAGCCCCACACCCGTACCCCCCCCTGAGCAGTTCTTC
CASSPTPVPPPEQFF
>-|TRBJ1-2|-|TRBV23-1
TGCGCCAGCAGTCAACGGCAAAGGTGGAGTTACTATGGCTACACCTTC
CASSQRQRWSYYGYTF
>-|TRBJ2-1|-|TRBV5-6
TGTGCCAGCAGCTTGGTATTTCGGGGACTCAGAAATGAGCAGTTCTTC
CASSLVFRGLRNEQFF
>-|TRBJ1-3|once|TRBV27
TGTGCCAGCAGCCCTAATGCAGGGGGAAACACCATATATTTT
CASSPNAGGNTIYF
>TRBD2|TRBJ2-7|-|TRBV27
TGTGCCAGCAGTTTATCGACTAGCGGGAGGGCCTACGAGCAGTACTTC
CASSLSTSGRAYEQYF